This T cell receptor (beta chain) was sequenced in a study of blood T cell repertoires in COVID-19. Study details: Collection of acute and convalescent COVID-19 samples took place in the United States, Italy and Spain. The cDNA or gDNA used as material had been derived from T cells, B-cell-depleted T cells, or PBMCs.

In the study's own analysis: Reference gene primer amplification yielded estimated nucleated cell counts. This table comes from immunoSEQ multiplex PCR, and its TCRdb copy is limited to in-frame clones, with some not included. The D gene and trimming were derived from the DNA, and the V and J assignments and clone size from that table. The sample carries about 300,000 clones, approximately 85% recorded once. CDR3 length: 15 amino acids. Trimming stripped 1 base from V and 8 bases from J, with 18 bases between. Germline V gives CDR1 SGHNT, CDR2 YENEEA. Sequenced input: peripheral blood. V gene TRBV11-3 combines with J gene TRBJ2-7; no definite D call. This sequence originates from a human donor in a cohort sampled during active COVID-19. CDR3 region: CASSLGGRRSGKQYF. CDR3 nucleotides: TGTGCCAGCAGCTTAGGAGGCCGACGGTCTGGAAAGCAGTACTTC.